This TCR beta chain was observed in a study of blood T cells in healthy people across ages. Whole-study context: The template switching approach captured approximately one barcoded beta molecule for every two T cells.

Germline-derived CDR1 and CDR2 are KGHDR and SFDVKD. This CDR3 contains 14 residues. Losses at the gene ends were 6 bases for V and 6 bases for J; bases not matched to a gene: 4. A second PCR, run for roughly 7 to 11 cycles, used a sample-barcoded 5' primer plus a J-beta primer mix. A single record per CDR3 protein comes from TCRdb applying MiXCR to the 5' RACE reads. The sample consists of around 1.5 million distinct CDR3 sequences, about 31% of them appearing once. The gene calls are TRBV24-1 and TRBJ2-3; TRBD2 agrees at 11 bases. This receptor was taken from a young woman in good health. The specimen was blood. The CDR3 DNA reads TGTGCCACCAGTCTAGCGGGAGGCCTGGATACGCAGTATTTT. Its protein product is CATSLAGGLDTQYF.